What follows describes a single TCR beta chain. Method: immunoSEQ multiplex PCR; TCRdb's copy keeps in-frame clones and lacks some. The sample holds roughly 95,000 clones, around 72% seen once. This record belongs to a study of fetal regulatory T cell absence and autoimmunity. The CDR3 covers 13 residues. With V trimmed by 5 bases and J by 7 bases, 5 bases remained unmatched. CDR1 is SGHRS, CDR2 YFSETQ, per germline. V gene TRBV5-1 combines with J gene TRBJ1-1; 10 bases match TRBD1. The source is a male donor with IPEX syndrome. Sequenced: pancreas tissue. The DNA for the CDR3 is TGCGCCAGCAGGGGGACAGGGGATAGTGAAGCTTTCTTT. This sequence encodes CASRGTGDSEAFF.